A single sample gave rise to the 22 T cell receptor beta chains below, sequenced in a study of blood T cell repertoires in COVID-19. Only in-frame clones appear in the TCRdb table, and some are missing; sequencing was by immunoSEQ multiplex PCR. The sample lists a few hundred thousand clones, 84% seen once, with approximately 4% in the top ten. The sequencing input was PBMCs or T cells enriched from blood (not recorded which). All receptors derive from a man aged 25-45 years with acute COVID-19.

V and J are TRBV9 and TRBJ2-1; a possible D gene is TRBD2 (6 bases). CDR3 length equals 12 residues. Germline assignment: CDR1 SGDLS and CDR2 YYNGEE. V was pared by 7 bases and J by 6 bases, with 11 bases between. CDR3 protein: CASGDSFNEQFF. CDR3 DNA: TGTGCCAGCGGGGACTCATTCAATGAGCAGTTCTTC.

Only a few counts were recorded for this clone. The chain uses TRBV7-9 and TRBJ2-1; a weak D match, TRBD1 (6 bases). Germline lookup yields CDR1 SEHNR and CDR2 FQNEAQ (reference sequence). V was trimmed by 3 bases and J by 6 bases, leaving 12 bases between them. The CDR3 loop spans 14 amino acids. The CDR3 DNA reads TGTGCCAGCAGCTTCTGGACGGACAGCAATGAGCAGTTCTTC. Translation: CASSFWTDSNEQFF.

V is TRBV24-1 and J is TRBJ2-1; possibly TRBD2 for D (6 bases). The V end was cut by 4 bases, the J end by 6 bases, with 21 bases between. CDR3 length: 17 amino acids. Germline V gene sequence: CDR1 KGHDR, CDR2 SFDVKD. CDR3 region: CATSDSLTSGRSNEQFF. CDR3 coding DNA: TGTGCCACCAGTGACTCCCTGACTAGTGGACGGTCCAATGAGCAGTTCTTC.

Here the CDR3 DNA reads TGTGCCAGCATTTTTTCTACGGCCAACGTCCTGACTTTC. Residues: CASIFSTANVLTF. This chain uses TRBV2 with TRBJ2-6; D is unresolved. Per the germline V gene, CDR1 is SNHLY and CDR2 is FYNNEI. The V gene lost 7 bases and the J gene lost 6 bases, with 10 bases spanning the gap. The CDR3 is 13 amino acids.

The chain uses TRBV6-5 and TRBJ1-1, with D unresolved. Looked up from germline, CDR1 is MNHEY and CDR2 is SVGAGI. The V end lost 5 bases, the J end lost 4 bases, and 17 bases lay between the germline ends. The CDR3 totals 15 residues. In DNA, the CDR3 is TGTGCCAGCAGTACTGAGGAGGGTGCGGGCACTGAAGCTTTCTTT. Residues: CASSTEEGAGTEAFF.

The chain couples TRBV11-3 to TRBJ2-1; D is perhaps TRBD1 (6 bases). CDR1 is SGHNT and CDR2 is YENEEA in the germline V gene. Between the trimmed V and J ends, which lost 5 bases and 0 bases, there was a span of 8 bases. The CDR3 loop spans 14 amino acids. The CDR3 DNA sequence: TGTGCCAGCAGCCCAGGGGCCTCCTACAATGAGCAGTTCTTC. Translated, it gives CASSPGASYNEQFF.

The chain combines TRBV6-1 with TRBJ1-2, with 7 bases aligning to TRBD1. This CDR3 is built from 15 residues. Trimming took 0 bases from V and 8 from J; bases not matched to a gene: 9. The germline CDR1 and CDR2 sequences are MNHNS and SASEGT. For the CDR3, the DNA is TGTGCCAGCAGTGAAGCGAGACAGGGAAGAGGGGGCTACACCTTC. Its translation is CASSEARQGRGGYTF.

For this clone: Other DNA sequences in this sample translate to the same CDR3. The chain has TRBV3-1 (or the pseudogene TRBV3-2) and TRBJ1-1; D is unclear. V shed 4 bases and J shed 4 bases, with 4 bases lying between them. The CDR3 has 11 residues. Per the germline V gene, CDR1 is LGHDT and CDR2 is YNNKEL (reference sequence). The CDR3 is CASSRGTEAFF. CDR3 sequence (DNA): TGTGCCAGCAGCCGAGGCACTGAAGCTTTCTTT.

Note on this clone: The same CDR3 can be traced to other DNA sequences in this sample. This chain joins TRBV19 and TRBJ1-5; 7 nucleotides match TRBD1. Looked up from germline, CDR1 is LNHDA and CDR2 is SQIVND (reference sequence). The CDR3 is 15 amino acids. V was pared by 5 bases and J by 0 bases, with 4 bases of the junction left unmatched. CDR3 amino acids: CASSSGTASNQPQHF. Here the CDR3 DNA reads TGTGCCAGTAGTTCCGGGACAGCTAGCAATCAGCCCCAGCATTTT.

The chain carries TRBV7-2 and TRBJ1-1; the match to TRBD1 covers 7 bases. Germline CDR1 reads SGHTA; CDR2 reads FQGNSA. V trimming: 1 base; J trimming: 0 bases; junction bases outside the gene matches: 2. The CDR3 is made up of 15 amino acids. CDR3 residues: CASSLGTGMNTEAFF. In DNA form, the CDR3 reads TGTGCCAGCAGCTTAGGGACAGGCATGAACACTGAAGCTTTCTTT.

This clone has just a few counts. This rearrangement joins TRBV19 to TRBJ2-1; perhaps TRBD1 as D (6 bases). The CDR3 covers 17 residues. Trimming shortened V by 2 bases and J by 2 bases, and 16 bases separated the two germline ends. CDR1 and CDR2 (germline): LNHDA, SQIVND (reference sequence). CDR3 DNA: TGTGCCAGTAGTATAATCCCGGGACACCCACCCTACAATGAGCAGTTCTTC. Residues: CASSIIPGHPPYNEQFF.

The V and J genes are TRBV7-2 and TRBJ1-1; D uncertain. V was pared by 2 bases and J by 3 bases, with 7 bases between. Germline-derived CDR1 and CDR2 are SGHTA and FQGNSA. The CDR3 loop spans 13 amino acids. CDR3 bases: TGTGCCAGCAGCTTAATGTCGTACACTGAAGCTTTCTTT. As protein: CASSLMSYTEAFF.

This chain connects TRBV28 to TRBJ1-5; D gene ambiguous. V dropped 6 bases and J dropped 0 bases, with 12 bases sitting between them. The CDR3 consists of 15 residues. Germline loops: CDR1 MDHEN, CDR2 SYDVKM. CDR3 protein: CASSSPVYSNQPQHF. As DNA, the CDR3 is TGTGCCAGCAGCTCACCAGTTTATAGCAATCAGCCCCAGCATTTT.

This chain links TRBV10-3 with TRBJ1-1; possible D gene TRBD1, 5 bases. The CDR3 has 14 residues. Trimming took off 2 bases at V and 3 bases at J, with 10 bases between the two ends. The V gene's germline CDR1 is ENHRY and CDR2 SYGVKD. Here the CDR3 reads CAISEVGGYTEAFF. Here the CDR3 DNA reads TGTGCCATCAGTGAGGTCGGGGGGTACACTGAAGCTTTCTTT.

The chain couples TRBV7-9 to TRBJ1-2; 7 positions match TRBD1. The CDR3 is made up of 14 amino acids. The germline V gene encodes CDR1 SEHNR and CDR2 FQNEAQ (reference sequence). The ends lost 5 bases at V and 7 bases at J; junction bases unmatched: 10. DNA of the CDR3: TGTGCCAGCAGCCAAGGGCCAGGGGGGCTTGGCTACACCTTC. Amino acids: CASSQGPGGLGYTF.

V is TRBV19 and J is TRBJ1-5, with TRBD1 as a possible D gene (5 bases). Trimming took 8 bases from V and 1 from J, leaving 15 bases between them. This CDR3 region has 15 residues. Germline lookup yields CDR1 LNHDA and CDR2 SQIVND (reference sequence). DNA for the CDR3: TGTGCCAGTCCCTTTCGGGGGGGAAGCAATCAGCCCCAGCATTTT. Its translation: CASPFRGGSNQPQHF.

The CDR3 bases are TGTGCCAGCTCACCGAGAACCGGGGGGGGGCCGGGAGATACGCAGTATTTT. Translated: CASSPRTGGGPGDTQYF. The V gene is TRBV18, the J gene TRBJ2-3; 8 bases fit TRBD2. CDR1 and CDR2 (germline): KGHSH, LQKENI. V was clipped by 3 bases and J by 5 bases; unmatched bases: 13. The CDR3 spans 17 residues. The variable domain in full, completed from reference TRBV18 and TRBJ2-3, reads NAGVMQNPRHLVRRRGQEARLRCSPMKGHSHVYWYRQLPEEGLKFMVYLQKENIIDESGMPKERFSAEFPKEGPSILRIQQVVRGDSAAYFCASSPRTGGGPGDTQYFGPGTRLTVL.

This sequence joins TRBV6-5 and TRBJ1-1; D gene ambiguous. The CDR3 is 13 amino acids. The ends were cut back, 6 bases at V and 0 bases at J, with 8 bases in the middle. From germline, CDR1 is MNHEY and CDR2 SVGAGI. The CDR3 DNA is TGTGCCAGCAGAACTGTCCTGAACACTGAAGCTTTCTTT. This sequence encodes CASRTVLNTEAFF.

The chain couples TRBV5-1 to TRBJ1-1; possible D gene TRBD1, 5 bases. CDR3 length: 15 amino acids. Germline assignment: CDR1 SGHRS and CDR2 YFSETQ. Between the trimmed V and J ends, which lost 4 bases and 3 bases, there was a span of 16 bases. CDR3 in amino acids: CASSRQGLRDTEAFF. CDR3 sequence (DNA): TGCGCCAGCAGCCGGCAGGGCCTAAGGGACACTGAAGCTTTCTTT.

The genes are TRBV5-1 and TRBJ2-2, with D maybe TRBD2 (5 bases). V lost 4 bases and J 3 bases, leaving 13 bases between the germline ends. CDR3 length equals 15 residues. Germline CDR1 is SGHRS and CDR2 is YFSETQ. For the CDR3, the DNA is TGCGCCAGCAGCCGGACGGGGTCGGACACCGGGGAGCTGTTTTTT. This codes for CASSRTGSDTGELFF. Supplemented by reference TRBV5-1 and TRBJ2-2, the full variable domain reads KAGVTQTPRYLIKTRGQQVTLSCSPISGHRSVSWYQQTPGQGLQFLFEYFSETQRNKGNFPGRFSGRQFSNSRSEMNVSTLELGDSALYLCASSRTGSDTGELFFGEGSRLTVL.

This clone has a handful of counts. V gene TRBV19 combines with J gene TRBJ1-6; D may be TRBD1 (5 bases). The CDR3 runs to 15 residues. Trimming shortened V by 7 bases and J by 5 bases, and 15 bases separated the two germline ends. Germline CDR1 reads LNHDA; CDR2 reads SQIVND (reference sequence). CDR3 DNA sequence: TGTGCCAGTAACCCTCGGGGGACCCATAATTCACCCCTCCACTTT. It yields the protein CASNPRGTHNSPLHF.

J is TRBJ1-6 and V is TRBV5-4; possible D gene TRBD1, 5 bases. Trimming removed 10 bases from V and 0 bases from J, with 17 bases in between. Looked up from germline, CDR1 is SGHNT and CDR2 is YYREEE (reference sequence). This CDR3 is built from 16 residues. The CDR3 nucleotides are TGTGCCGTACAAGGACACTCGAGCTCCTATAATTCACCCCTCCACTTT. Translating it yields CAVQGHSSSYNSPLHF.